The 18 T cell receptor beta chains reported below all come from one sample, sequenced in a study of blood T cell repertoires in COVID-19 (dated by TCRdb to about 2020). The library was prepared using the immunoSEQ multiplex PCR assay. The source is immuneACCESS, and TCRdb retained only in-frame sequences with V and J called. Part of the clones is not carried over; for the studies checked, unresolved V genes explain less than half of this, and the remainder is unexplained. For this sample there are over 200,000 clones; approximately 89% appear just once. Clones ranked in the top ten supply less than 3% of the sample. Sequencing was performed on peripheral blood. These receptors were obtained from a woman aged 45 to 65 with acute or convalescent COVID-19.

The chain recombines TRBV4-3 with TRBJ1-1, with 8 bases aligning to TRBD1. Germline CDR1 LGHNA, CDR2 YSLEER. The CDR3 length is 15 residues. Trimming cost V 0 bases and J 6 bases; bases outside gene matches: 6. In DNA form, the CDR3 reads TGCGCCAGCAGCCAAGACAGGGGGCGCGGATCTGAAGCTTTCTTT. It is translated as CASSQDRGRGSEAFF.

CDR3 amino acids: CASSLGQGFAAFF. In DNA, the CDR3 is TGTGCCAGCAGCTTAGGACAGGGCTTTGCCGCTTTCTTT. The chain links TRBV7-2 to TRBJ1-1; 7 nucleotides line up with TRBD1. CDR3 length equals 13 residues. V gave up 1 base and J gave up 11 bases; unmatched junction bases: 7. Looked up from germline, CDR1 is SGHTA and CDR2 is FQGNSA.

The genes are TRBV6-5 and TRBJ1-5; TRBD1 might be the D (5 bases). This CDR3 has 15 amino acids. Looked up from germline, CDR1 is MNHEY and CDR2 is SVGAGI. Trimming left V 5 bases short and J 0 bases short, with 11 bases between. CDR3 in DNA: TGTGCCAGCAGTCGACAGCTTAATAGCAATCAGCCCCAGCATTTT. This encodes CASSRQLNSNQPQHF.

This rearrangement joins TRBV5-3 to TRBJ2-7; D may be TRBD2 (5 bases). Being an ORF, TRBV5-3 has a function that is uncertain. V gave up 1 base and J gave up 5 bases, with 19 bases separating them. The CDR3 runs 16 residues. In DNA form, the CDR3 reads TGTGCCAGAAGCTTGTGGAGGCAGGCGTTGCCCGACGAGCAGTACTTC. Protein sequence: CARSLWRQALPDEQYF.

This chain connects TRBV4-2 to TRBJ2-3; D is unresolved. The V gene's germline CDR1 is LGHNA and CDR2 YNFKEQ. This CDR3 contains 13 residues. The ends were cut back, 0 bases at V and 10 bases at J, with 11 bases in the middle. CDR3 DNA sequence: TGTGCCAGCAGCCAAGAAAGAGAATCCGCGCAGTATTTT. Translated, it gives CASSQERESAQYF.

The CDR3 reads CASSTTGVGSPLHF. DNA of the CDR3: TGTGCCAGCAGCACGACAGGGGTTGGCTCACCCCTCCACTTT. The chain is built from TRBV7-8 and TRBJ1-6; 8 positions agree with TRBD1. Trimming took 5 bases from V and 10 from J; bases not matched to a gene: 7. The CDR3 contains 14 residues. CDR1 and CDR2 (germline): SGHVS, FQNEAQ.

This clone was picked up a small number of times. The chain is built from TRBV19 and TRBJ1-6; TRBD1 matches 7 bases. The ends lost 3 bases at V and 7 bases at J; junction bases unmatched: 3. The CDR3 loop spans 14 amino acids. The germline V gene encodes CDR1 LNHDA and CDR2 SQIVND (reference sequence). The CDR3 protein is CASSIGTVNSPLHF. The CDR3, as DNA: TGTGCCAGTAGTATTGGGACAGTCAATTCACCCCTCCACTTT. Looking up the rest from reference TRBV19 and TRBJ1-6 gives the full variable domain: DGGITQSPKYLFRKEGQNVTLSCEQNLNHDAMYWYRQDPGQGLRLIYYSQIVNDFQKGDIAEGYSVSREKKESFPLTVTSAQKNPTAFYLCASSIGTVNSPLHFGNGTRLTVT.

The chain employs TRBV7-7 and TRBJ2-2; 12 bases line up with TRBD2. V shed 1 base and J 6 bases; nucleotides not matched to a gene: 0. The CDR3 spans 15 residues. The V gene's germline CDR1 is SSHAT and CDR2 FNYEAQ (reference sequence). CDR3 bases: TGTGCCAGCAGCTTAGGACTAGCGGGGGCCGGGGAGCTGTTTTTT. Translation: CASSLGLAGAGELFF.

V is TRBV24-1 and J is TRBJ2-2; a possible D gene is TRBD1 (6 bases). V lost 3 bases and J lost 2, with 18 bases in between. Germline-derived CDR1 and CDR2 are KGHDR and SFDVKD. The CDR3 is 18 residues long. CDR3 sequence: CATSDAGVRGHNTGELFF. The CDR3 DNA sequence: TGTGCCACCAGTGATGCTGGGGTCAGGGGACATAACACCGGGGAGCTGTTTTTT.

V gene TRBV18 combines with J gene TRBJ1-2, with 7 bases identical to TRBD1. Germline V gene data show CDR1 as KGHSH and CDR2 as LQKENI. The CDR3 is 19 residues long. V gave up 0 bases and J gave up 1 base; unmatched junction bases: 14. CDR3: CASSPPLRTGTAFNYGYTF. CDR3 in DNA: TGTGCCAGCTCACCACCGTTACGGACCGGGACAGCTTTTAACTATGGCTACACCTTC.

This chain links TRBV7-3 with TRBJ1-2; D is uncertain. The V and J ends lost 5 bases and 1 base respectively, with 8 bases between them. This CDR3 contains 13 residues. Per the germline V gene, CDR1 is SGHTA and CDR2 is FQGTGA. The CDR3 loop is CASSPYSNYGYTF. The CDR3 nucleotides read TGTGCCAGCAGCCCGTACAGTAACTATGGCTACACCTTC.

The CDR3 DNA sequence: TGTGCCAGCAGCCACCACAGGGGGGAGCAGTTCTTC. It specifies CASSHHRGEQFF. The V gene is TRBV3-1 (or the pseudogene TRBV3-2), the J gene TRBJ2-1, with TRBD1 matching 8 bases. The germline gives CDR1 LGHDT, CDR2 YNNKEL (reference sequence). Trimming removed 3 bases from V and 10 bases from J; junction bases left unmatched: 2. The CDR3 spans 12 residues.

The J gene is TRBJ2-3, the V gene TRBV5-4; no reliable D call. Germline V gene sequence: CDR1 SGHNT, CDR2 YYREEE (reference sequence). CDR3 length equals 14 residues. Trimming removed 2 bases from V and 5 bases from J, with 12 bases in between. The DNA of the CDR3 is TGTGCCAGCAGCTTCAAGTACACGGGAGATACGCAGTATTTT. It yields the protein CASSFKYTGDTQYF.

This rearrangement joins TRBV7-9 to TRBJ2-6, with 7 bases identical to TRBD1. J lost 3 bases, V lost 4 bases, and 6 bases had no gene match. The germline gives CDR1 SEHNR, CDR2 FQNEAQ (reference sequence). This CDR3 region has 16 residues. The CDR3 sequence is CASSSLDRDGANVLTF. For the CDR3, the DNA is TGTGCCAGCAGCTCCCTCGACAGGGATGGGGCCAACGTCCTGACTTTC.

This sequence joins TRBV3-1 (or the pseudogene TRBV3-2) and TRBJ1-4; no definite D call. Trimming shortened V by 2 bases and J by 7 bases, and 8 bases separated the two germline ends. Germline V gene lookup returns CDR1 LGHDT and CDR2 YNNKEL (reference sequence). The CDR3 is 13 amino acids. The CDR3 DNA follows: TGTGCCAGCAGCCAAATGGAGGGTGAAAAACTGTTTTTT. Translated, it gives CASSQMEGEKLFF.

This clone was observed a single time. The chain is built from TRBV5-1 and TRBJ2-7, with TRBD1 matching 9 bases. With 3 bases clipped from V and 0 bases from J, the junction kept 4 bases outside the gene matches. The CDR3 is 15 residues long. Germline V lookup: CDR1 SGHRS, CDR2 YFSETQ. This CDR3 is CASSSRTGVSYEQYF. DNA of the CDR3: TGCGCCAGCAGCTCCCGGACAGGGGTCTCCTACGAGCAGTACTTC.

CDR3 protein: CASSYSIGAWNSPLHF. The CDR3, as DNA: TGTGCCAGCAGTTACTCGATTGGGGCTTGGAATTCACCCCTCCACTTT. The V call is TRBV6-5, the J call TRBJ1-6; D might be TRBD1 (5 bases). Trimming took 0 bases from V and 7 from J, leaving 13 bases between them. CDR3 length: 16 residues. Germline CDR1 is MNHEY and CDR2 is SVGAGI.

The CDR3 DNA is TGTGCCAGCAGCCCAATTAGGGGACTAGCGGAATCAGATACGCAGTATTTT. Protein sequence: CASSPIRGLAESDTQYF. This chain joins TRBV7-2 and TRBJ2-3; 11 bases are a match to TRBD2. The V segment lost 5 bases and the J segment 4 bases; nucleotides outside the gene matches: 11. The CDR3 is 17 amino acids. The germline V gene encodes CDR1 SGHTA and CDR2 FQGNSA.